This TCR beta chain was recorded in a study of T cell responses to AZD1222 COVID-19 vaccine. Germline V gene data show CDR1 as SGHNT and CDR2 as YYREEE (reference sequence). This CDR3 is built from 15 residues. Study-wide results and limits: An increase in Spike-specific TCR breadth and depth was observed after two AZD1222 doses.

Sequencing was performed with immunoSEQ multiplex PCR; in TCRdb, only in-frame clones are kept and a portion is missing. The repertoire holds approximately 220,000 clones, 85% to 95% seen once, with around 1% in the top ten. Concerning this clone: What it recognizes is unknown. Sequence at one end of the junction differs from germline and may be a read error.

The sequencing used peripheral blood, collected on day 0 of MenACWY control vaccination. The receptor comes from an adult in good health. The chain links TRBV5-4 to TRBJ1-2; TRBD1 matches 7 bases. The CDR3 sequence is CASTLQGGLNYGYTF. The DNA for the CDR3 is TGTGCCAGCACCTTGCAAGGGGGCCTTAACTATGGCTACACCTTC.